The 17 T cell receptor beta chains given below trace back to one sample, sequenced in a study of cytomegalovirus exposure and HLA in healthy donors. This table comes from immunoSEQ multiplex PCR, and its TCRdb copy is limited to in-frame clones, with some not included. The sample consists of over 250,000 clones, around 86% of them appearing once. Source material: PBMCs. The receptor set was obtained from a woman in her late teens or twenties in good health and CMV-seronegative.

The rearrangement links TRBV6-1 to TRBJ2-2; no definite D call. V shed 3 bases and J shed 4 bases, with 15 bases lying between them. Germline CDR1 and CDR2: MNHNS and SASEGT. The CDR3 extends over 16 amino acids. Here the CDR3 reads CASSDGGLAPTGELFF. The CDR3 coding sequence is TGTGCCAGCAGTGACGGCGGCTTAGCCCCCACCGGGGAGCTGTTTTTT.

This chain links TRBV7-9 with TRBJ2-1; 12 bases align to TRBD2. Germline V gives CDR1 SEHNR, CDR2 FQNEAQ (reference sequence). The CDR3 length is 12 residues. V shed 5 bases and J 16 bases; nucleotides not matched to a gene: 6. CDR3 bases: TGTGCCAGCAGCCCTCTAGCGGGGGGGCGATTCTTC. As protein: CASSPLAGGRFF.

The rearrangement uses TRBV7-2 and TRBJ2-5; 9 bases are shared with TRBD1. Looked up from germline, CDR1 is SGHTA and CDR2 is FQGNSA. The trim removed 5 bases at V and 1 base at J, leaving 11 bases unmatched. The CDR3 contains 17 residues. As DNA, the CDR3 is TGTGCCAGCAGCCAAATCGGGGGACAGGGCCTCCAAGAGACCCAGTACTTC. Translation: CASSQIGGQGLQETQYF.

The V call is TRBV6-1, the J call TRBJ1-5; unclear D gene. This CDR3 has 16 residues. V was trimmed by 0 bases and J by 2 bases, leaving 11 bases between them. CDR1 and CDR2 (germline): MNHNS, SASEGT. CDR3 in DNA: TGTGCCAGCAGTGAAGCGCGCGGTTCGGGCAATCAGCCCCAGCATTTT. Amino acid sequence: CASSEARGSGNQPQHF.

The rearrangement links TRBV19 to TRBJ1-2, with a possible D match to TRBD1 (6 bases). V was trimmed by 7 bases and J by 4 bases, leaving 19 bases between them. This CDR3 is built from 15 residues. CDR1 and CDR2 (germline): LNHDA, SQIVND (reference sequence). CDR3 DNA: TGTGCCAGTACTCCAGGGGCGCAGGTCAGCTATGGCTACACCTTC. Translation gives CASTPGAQVSYGYTF.

The V call is TRBV7-2, the J call TRBJ2-7; D is ambiguous. The V gene's germline CDR1 is SGHTA and CDR2 FQGNSA. The CDR3 runs 13 residues. With 5 bases removed from V and 3 bases from J, the gap between germline ends came to 11 bases. CDR3 loop: CASSRASNYEQYF. CDR3 coding DNA: TGTGCCAGCAGCCGCGCATCCAACTACGAGCAGTACTTC.

This clone has more than one count but fewer than ten. J is TRBJ1-2 and V is TRBV23-1, with D perhaps matching TRBD1 (5 bases). TRBV23-1 counts as an open reading frame of uncertain function. CDR3 length: 15 residues. Trimming took off 4 bases at V and 7 bases at J, with 19 bases between the two ends. The DNA for the CDR3 is TGCGCCAGCAGTCGGGGCAGCGTTTCGCCTTGTGGCTACACCTTC. Translating gives CASSRGSVSPCGYTF.

This chain connects TRBV7-2 to TRBJ2-7; D unclear. CDR3 size: 14 residues. From germline, CDR1 is SGHTA and CDR2 FQGNSA. Trimming left V 1 base short and J 1 base short, with 8 bases between. CDR3 in amino acids: CASSLEEISYEQYF. In nucleotides, the CDR3 is TGTGCCAGCAGCTTAGAGGAGATTTCCTACGAGCAGTACTTC.

This rearrangement joins TRBV30 to TRBJ1-1, with TRBD1 as a possible D gene (6 bases). CDR1 and CDR2 (germline): GTSNPN, SVGIG (reference sequence). The CDR3 spans 14 residues. V lost 1 base and J lost 11, with 20 bases in between. CDR3 DNA: TGTGCCTGGAGTGGAGGGGGTATCGCGGGTCGGGCTTTCTTT. Its protein is CAWSGGGIAGRAFF.

The chain carries TRBV5-4 and TRBJ2-1; the D gene is possibly TRBD2 (6 bases). This CDR3 comprises 14 residues. Trimming took 2 bases from V and 7 from J, leaving 13 bases between them. Per germline, CDR1 SGHNT and CDR2 YYREEE (reference sequence). Written as DNA, the CDR3 is TGTGCCAGCAGCTTCCTAGCGAACGGGAATGAGCAGTTCTTC. Its translation: CASSFLANGNEQFF.

The J gene is TRBJ1-2, the V gene TRBV9; D call uncertain. CDR3 size: 14 residues. V was cut by 0 bases and J by 4 bases, with 10 bases left in between. CDR1 and CDR2 from the germline V gene are SGDLS and YYNGEE. The CDR3 DNA is TGTGCCAGCAGCGTAGGGCAGGATGTCTATGGCTACACCTTC. Amino acid sequence: CASSVGQDVYGYTF.

This clone was detected only once. This sequence joins TRBV28 and TRBJ1-5; 7 bases align to TRBD1. The CDR3 runs to 16 residues. V was clipped by 3 bases and J by 7 bases; unmatched bases: 12. Germline CDR1 and CDR2: MDHEN and SYDVKM. In nucleotides, the CDR3 is TGTGCCAGCAGTTTGGTAGGACAGGTAGGGCGGCAGCCCCAGCATTTT. This sequence encodes CASSLVGQVGRQPQHF.

V usage is TRBV4-3 and J usage is TRBJ1-2, with a tentative D call TRBD1 (5 bases). Germline CDR1 is LGHNA and CDR2 is YSLEER. The CDR3 covers 15 residues. The V gene lost 4 bases and the J gene lost 0 bases, with 12 bases spanning the gap. The CDR3 here is CASSRIQGTNYGYTF. The CDR3 DNA sequence: TGCGCCAGCAGCCGGATTCAGGGAACTAACTATGGCTACACCTTC.

The rearrangement links TRBV7-3 to TRBJ1-1; maybe TRBD1 (5 bases). Trimming removed 3 bases from V and 5 bases from J, with 10 bases in between. The CDR3 is 13 amino acids. Germline assignment: CDR1 SGHTA and CDR2 FQGTGA. DNA for the CDR3: TGTGCCAGCAGCTTGGGAGGGACTACTGAAGCTTTCTTT. As protein: CASSLGGTTEAFF.

The V call is TRBV18, the J call TRBJ2-7, with a tentative D call TRBD1 (6 bases). Per the germline V gene, CDR1 is KGHSH and CDR2 is LQKENI. Between the trimmed V and J ends, which lost 1 base and 6 bases, there was a span of 19 bases. The CDR3 is 16 amino acids. The chain's CDR3 is CASSPRRCRGVSEQYF. In nucleotides, the CDR3 is TGTGCCAGCTCACCACGGAGGTGCAGGGGAGTATCCGAGCAGTACTTC.

CDR3 in amino acids: CASSPSGGSEVYGYTF. The CDR3 DNA reads TGTGCCAGCAGCCCCTCGGGGGGCTCGGAAGTCTATGGCTACACCTTC. V and J are TRBV7-9 and TRBJ1-2, with D maybe TRBD1 (6 bases). V lost 5 bases and J lost 4, with 20 bases in between. Germline V gene sequence: CDR1 SEHNR, CDR2 FQNEAQ (reference sequence). This CDR3 has 16 amino acids.

Comments on this clone: Germline is not matched at one junction end, which may reflect a read error. The rearrangement uses TRBV6-6 and TRBJ1-2; D is perhaps TRBD1 (6 bases). Germline CDR1 MNHNY, CDR2 SVGAGI (reference sequence). CDR3 size: 13 residues. In nucleotides, the CDR3 is TGTGCCAGCACCCTAACCCGGGACATTACTCCCTCCTTC. Amino acid sequence: CASTLTRDITPSF.